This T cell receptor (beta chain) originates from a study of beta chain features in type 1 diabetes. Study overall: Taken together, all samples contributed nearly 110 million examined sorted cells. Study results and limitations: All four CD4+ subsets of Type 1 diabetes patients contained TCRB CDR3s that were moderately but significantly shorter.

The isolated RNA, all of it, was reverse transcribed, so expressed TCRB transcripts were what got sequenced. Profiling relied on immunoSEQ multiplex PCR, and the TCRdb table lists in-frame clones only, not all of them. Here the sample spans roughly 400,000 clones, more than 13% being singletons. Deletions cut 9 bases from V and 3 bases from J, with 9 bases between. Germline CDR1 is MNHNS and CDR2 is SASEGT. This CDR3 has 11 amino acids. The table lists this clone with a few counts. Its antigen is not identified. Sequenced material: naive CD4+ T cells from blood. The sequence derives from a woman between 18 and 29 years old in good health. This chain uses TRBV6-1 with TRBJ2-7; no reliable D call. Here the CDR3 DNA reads TGTGCCAGTATTCGCAGCTACGAGCAGTACTTC. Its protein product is CASIRSYEQYF.